The next 7 T cell receptor beta chains were all read from a single sample in a study of blood T cell repertoires in COVID-19. Clones were read by immunoSEQ multiplex PCR, and TCRdb kept only the in-frame ones, dropping some. The sample lists 200,000 to 250,000 clones; around nine tenths were seen once. Sequenced sample: peripheral blood. These receptors were obtained from a man in his sixties with COVID-19, enrolled during active disease.

V is TRBV27 and J is TRBJ1-2; 9 bases fit TRBD1. There are 14 residues in the CDR3. The germline V gene encodes CDR1 MNHEY and CDR2 SMNVEV (reference sequence). Losses at the gene ends were 6 bases for V and 7 bases for J; bases not matched to a gene: 9. CDR3 sequence reads: CASSSTGGISGYTF. CDR3 coding DNA: TGTGCCAGCAGCTCGACAGGGGGTATCTCTGGCTACACCTTC.

This sequence joins TRBV4-3 and TRBJ2-3; 10 nucleotides agree with TRBD2. The CDR3 loop spans 19 amino acids. Germline V gene data show CDR1 as LGHNA and CDR2 as YSLEER. The ends lost 0 bases at V and 3 bases at J; junction bases unmatched: 12. CDR3 in amino acids: CASSQDYLAGVGVTDTQYF. In nucleotides, the CDR3 is TGCGCCAGCAGCCAAGACTACCTAGCGGGAGTTGGTGTAACAGATACGCAGTATTTT.

This chain connects TRBV7-9 to TRBJ2-5; TRBD1 matches at 9 bases. CDR3 length: 16 amino acids. With V trimmed by 7 bases and J by 5 bases, 14 bases remained unmatched. CDR1 SEHNR and CDR2 FQNEAQ come from the germline V gene (reference sequence). CDR3 residues: CASTPGTGPKRETQYF. In nucleotides, the CDR3 is TGTGCCAGCACCCCTGGGACAGGGCCTAAAAGGGAGACCCAGTACTTC. The full variable domain, with the rest looked up from reference TRBV7-9 and TRBJ2-5, is DTGVSQNPRHKITKRGQNVTFRCDPISEHNRLYWYRQTLGQGPEFLTYFQNEAQLEKSRLLSDRFSAERPKGSFSTLEIQRTEQGDSAMYLCASTPGTGPKRETQYFGPGTRLLVL.

This clone was seen once. This chain joins TRBV2 and TRBJ1-1; 9 nucleotides line up with TRBD1. There are 14 residues in the CDR3. Trimming removed 7 bases from V and 1 base from J; junction bases left unmatched: 4. Germline loops: CDR1 SNHLY, CDR2 FYNNEI. CDR3 in amino acids: CASIQGAGNTEAFF. CDR3 DNA: TGTGCCAGCATACAGGGGGCCGGGAACACTGAAGCTTTCTTT. The full variable domain, completed using reference TRBV2 and TRBJ1-1, is EPEVTQTPSHQVTQMGQEVILRCVPISNHLYFYWYRQILGQKVEFLVSFYNNEISEKSEIFDDQFSVERPDGSNFTLKIRSTKLEDSAMYFCASIQGAGNTEAFFGQGTRLTVV.

This clone was observed a single time. The chain links TRBV4-2 to TRBJ1-3; 10 bases match TRBD1. Germline V gene lookup returns CDR1 LGHNA and CDR2 YNFKEQ. The CDR3 totals 18 residues. V shed 1 base, J shed 5 bases, and the junction held 11 bases outside the gene matches. CDR3 nucleotide sequence: TGTGCCAGCAGCCAAGTATCCGGGACAGGGGATGGAAGAAACACCATATATTTT. This codes for CASSQVSGTGDGRNTIYF.

V is TRBV30 and J is TRBJ2-3; 8 positions agree with TRBD2. V shed 4 bases and J 8 bases; nucleotides not matched to a gene: 11. CDR1 and CDR2 from the germline V gene are GTSNPN and SVGIG (reference sequence). The CDR3 is 14 amino acids. This chain's CDR3 is CAWTIRGGLVTQYF. In nucleotides, the CDR3 is TGTGCCTGGACCATACGGGGGGGCCTAGTTACGCAGTATTTT.

The chain couples TRBV5-6 to TRBJ1-3; no clear D. The CDR3 totals 17 residues. Trimming took 3 bases from V and 4 from J, leaving 20 bases between them. Per the germline V gene, CDR1 is SGHDT and CDR2 is YYEEEE. The DNA for the CDR3 is TGTGCCAGCAGCTCCTACAAAGGGAGTACGGGCGGAAACACCATATATTTT. Its translation is CASSSYKGSTGGNTIYF.